A single sample is the source of the 20 T cell receptor beta chains below, sequenced in a study of identical twins. TCRdb recomputed calls from the 5' RACE reads with MiXCR, one row per CDR3 protein. The sample comprises 200,000 to 300,000 distinct CDR3 sequences, roughly 13% of which are singletons, and roughly 3.7% rests with the top ten. These same data were also listed under a study on yellow fever vaccine responses in identical twins.

Sequenced sample: memory (CD45RO+) T cells sorted from blood. The receptors were gathered from a woman aged 18-30 years in good health.

The chain has TRBV2 and TRBJ2-7; D might be TRBD2 (6 bases). CDR3 length equals 13 residues. Trimming pared 7 bases from V and 5 bases from J, leaving 15 bases between. Germline V lookup: CDR1 SNHLY, CDR2 FYNNEI. The CDR3 protein is CASTGVGPHEQYF. In DNA, the CDR3 is TGTGCCAGCACGGGAGTTGGTCCCCACGAGCAGTACTTC. The variable domain in full, with the rest retrieved from reference TRBV2 and TRBJ2-7, is EPEVTQTPSHQVTQMGQEVILRCVPISNHLYFYWYRQILGQKVEFLVSFYNNEISEKSEIFDDQFSVERPDGSNFTLKIRSTKLEDSAMYFCASTGVGPHEQYFGPGTRLTVT.

This clonotype was seen many times. The chain has TRBV7-3 and TRBJ2-2; D uncertain. Trimming removed 3 bases at V and 1 base at J, with 6 bases between. This CDR3 has 14 amino acids. In germline, CDR1 is SGHTA, CDR2 FQGTGA. This CDR3 reads CASSLGMNTGELFF. CDR3 in DNA: TGTGCCAGCAGCTTGGGGATGAACACCGGGGAGCTGTTTTTT.

The chain recombines TRBV5-1 with TRBJ2-5, with 9 bases lining up with TRBD2. CDR3 length: 14 amino acids. Germline CDR1 and CDR2: SGHRS and YFSETQ. Trimming removed 5 bases from V and 5 bases from J; junction bases left unmatched: 7. The CDR3 is CASRPGGRVETQYF. In DNA form, the CDR3 reads TGCGCCAGCAGACCGGGCGGGAGGGTCGAGACCCAGTACTTC.

By its share, this clonotype is medium-sized. This rearrangement joins TRBV7-9 to TRBJ2-2; D might be TRBD1 (6 bases). CDR1 and CDR2 from the germline V gene are SEHNR and FQNEAQ (reference sequence). Trimming left V 5 bases short and J 2 bases short, with 12 bases between. The CDR3 sequence is 15 residues long. The DNA for the CDR3 is TGTGCCAGCAGCCCCCGGACAGTAAACACCGGGGAGCTGTTTTTT. Translating gives CASSPRTVNTGELFF.

This clonotype was counted many times. V usage is TRBV5-6 and J usage is TRBJ2-5; 9 positions agree with TRBD1. This CDR3 has 15 amino acids. The germline V gene encodes CDR1 SGHDT and CDR2 YYEEEE. The trim removed 4 bases at V and 5 bases at J, leaving 9 bases unmatched. The CDR3 region is CASSGGTGNRETQYF. In DNA form, the CDR3 reads TGTGCCAGCAGCGGGGGGACAGGGAATCGGGAGACCCAGTACTTC.

The V and J genes are TRBV19 and TRBJ2-1; 9 nucleotides line up with TRBD1. The germline V gene encodes CDR1 LNHDA and CDR2 SQIVND (reference sequence). The CDR3 has 16 amino acids. Trimming took 5 bases from V and 6 from J; bases not matched to a gene: 11. This CDR3 is CASSLTGGTTVNEQFF. CDR3 nucleotide sequence: TGTGCCAGTAGTTTGACAGGGGGGACTACGGTCAATGAGCAGTTCTTC.

This clonotype was seen only a few times. V is TRBV19 and J is TRBJ2-7; 9 bases fit TRBD1. Germline assignment: CDR1 LNHDA and CDR2 SQIVND (reference sequence). This CDR3 comprises 14 residues. Trimming cost V 6 bases and J 3 bases; bases outside gene matches: 6. CDR3 sequence: CASRRQGDVYEQYF. The CDR3 nucleotides are TGTGCCAGTAGAAGACAGGGGGATGTCTACGAGCAGTACTTC.

J is TRBJ2-5 and V is TRBV5-1; 7 bases map to TRBD2. Germline V gene lookup returns CDR1 SGHRS and CDR2 YFSETQ. Losses at the gene ends were 4 bases for V and 4 bases for J; bases not matched to a gene: 4. The CDR3 sequence is 13 residues long. CDR3 region: CASSAGGGETQYF. The DNA of the CDR3 is TGCGCCAGCAGCGCTGGGGGGGGAGAGACCCAGTACTTC.

This clonotype has more than one count but fewer than ten. The chain uses TRBV2 and TRBJ2-7; D possibly corresponds to TRBD2 (5 bases). V lost 4 bases and J lost 2, with 12 bases in between. The CDR3 has 14 residues. Per germline, CDR1 SNHLY and CDR2 FYNNEI. The CDR3 loop reads CASSVGLAPYEQYF. Written as DNA, the CDR3 is TGTGCCAGCAGTGTCGGACTGGCCCCCTACGAGCAGTACTTC.

This clonotype was seen a few times. The gene calls are TRBV21-1 and TRBJ2-5; TRBD1 reflects the table's D call only, with no check against the DNA. TRBV21-1 is classified as a pseudogene. This CDR3 has 17 residues. CDR3 sequence: CASSKNGRGGYQETQYF. The CDR3 DNA follows: TGTGCCAGCAGCAAAAATGGCAGGGGCGGGTACCAAGAGACCCAGTACTTC.

This sequence joins TRBV11-2 and TRBJ1-5, with D possibly matching TRBD1 (5 bases). Germline assignment: CDR1 SGHAT and CDR2 FQNNGV. The V end lost 4 bases, the J end lost 4 bases, and 8 bases lay between the germline ends. The CDR3 is 13 amino acids. The CDR3 region is CASSWQGNQPQHF. DNA for the CDR3: TGTGCCAGCAGCTGGCAGGGAAATCAGCCCCAGCATTTT.

In this sample, this clonotype turned up many times. This chain links TRBV7-2 with TRBJ1-5; no clear D gene. Germline CDR1 SGHTA, CDR2 FQGNSA. The V end was cut by 1 base, the J end by 6 bases, with 16 bases between. This CDR3 spans 16 amino acids. The CDR3, as DNA: TGTGCCAGCAGCTTAGGGCGGGGAATAGGCGGTCAGCCCCAGCATTTT. Residues: CASSLGRGIGGQPQHF.

The rearrangement joins TRBV3-1 to TRBJ1-1, with TRBD1 matching over 8 bases. Germline CDR1 is LGHDT and CDR2 is YNNKEL (reference sequence). The CDR3 runs 15 residues. J gave up 3 bases and V 4 bases, and 7 bases lay outside the gene matches. This CDR3 reads CASSPGQGRDTEAFF. The CDR3 DNA reads TGTGCCAGCAGCCCCGGACAGGGACGGGACACTGAAGCTTTCTTT.

A few counts support this clonotype. The chain employs TRBV19 and TRBJ2-7; 9 bases match TRBD1. Per the germline V gene, CDR1 is LNHDA and CDR2 is SQIVND (reference sequence). Trimming at V came to 7 bases and at J to 5 bases, leaving 12 bases not matched to a gene. This CDR3 region has 15 residues. The CDR3: CASTPPGQGVDEQYF. The CDR3 DNA sequence: TGTGCCAGTACCCCTCCGGGACAGGGCGTAGACGAGCAGTACTTC. Using reference TRBV19 and TRBJ2-7 for the parts outside the CDR3, the full variable domain is DGGITQSPKYLFRKEGQNVTLSCEQNLNHDAMYWYRQDPGQGLRLIYYSQIVNDFQKGDIAEGYSVSREKKESFPLTVTSAQKNPTAFYLCASTPPGQGVDEQYFGPGTRLTVT.

The chain couples TRBV4-3 to TRBJ2-2, with TRBD2 matching 8 bases. With 4 bases clipped from V and 7 bases from J, the junction kept 14 bases outside the gene matches. Germline CDR1 and CDR2: LGHNA and YSLEER. The CDR3 extends over 17 amino acids. CDR3 sequence reads: CASSRRGGAVNGGELFF. As DNA, the CDR3 is TGCGCCAGCAGCCGCCGGGGGGGGGCGGTAAATGGCGGGGAGCTGTTTTTT.

Ten or more counts support this clonotype. The V and J genes are TRBV7-2 and TRBJ2-2; D is unclear. The CDR3 runs to 15 residues. Between the trimmed V and J ends, which lost 1 base and 6 bases, there was a span of 12 bases. Germline V lookup: CDR1 SGHTA, CDR2 FQGNSA. Written as DNA, the CDR3 is TGTGCCAGCAGCTTAGTGGGGTCGGGCGCCGGGGAGCTGTTTTTT. It yields the protein CASSLVGSGAGELFF.

This clonotype showed up just a few times. The chain uses TRBV2 and TRBJ1-5; D is ambiguous. Germline V CDR1 and CDR2: SNHLY, FYNNEI. The CDR3 loop spans 13 amino acids. V gave up 7 bases and J gave up 0 bases, with 7 bases separating them. CDR3 sequence: CASNGDSNQPQHF. The CDR3 DNA sequence: TGTGCCAGCAACGGTGATAGCAATCAGCCCCAGCATTTT.

This clonotype was picked up a small number of times. This chain uses TRBV5-6 with TRBJ1-3; 9 bases align to TRBD1. Germline V CDR1 and CDR2: SGHDT, YYEEEE. This CDR3 region has 15 residues. J lost 3 bases, V lost 4 bases, and 5 bases had no gene match. The CDR3: CASSLPGQGGNTIYF. The DNA of the CDR3 is TGTGCCAGCAGCCTACCGGGACAGGGTGGAAACACCATATATTTT.

The chain carries TRBV3-1 and TRBJ1-6, with 8 bases fitting TRBD1. This CDR3 comprises 15 residues. Germline assignment: CDR1 LGHDT and CDR2 YNNKEL (reference sequence). The V and J ends lost 1 base and 6 bases, in that order; junction bases with no gene match: 2. CDR3 nucleotide sequence: TGTGCCAGCAGCCAAGGGACAGGGTTTAATTCACCCCTCCACTTT. Protein: CASSQGTGFNSPLHF.

V gene TRBV18 combines with J gene TRBJ2-5; 8 bases line up with TRBD1. The CDR3 is made up of 13 amino acids. Germline CDR1 KGHSH, CDR2 LQKENI. V was pared by 6 bases and J by 1 base, with 1 base of the junction left unmatched. CDR3 sequence: CASSRGLQETQYF. The CDR3 DNA sequence: TGTGCCAGCTCCAGGGGGCTCCAAGAGACCCAGTACTTC.